The 17 T cell receptor beta chains below all came from one sample that was sequenced in a study of blood T cell repertoires in COVID-19. The assay was immunoSEQ multiplex PCR, and TCRdb's table has in-frame clones only and misses some. The repertoire holds 120,000 to 150,000 clones, around 84% seen once, with about 5% in the top ten. The sequenced material came from peripheral blood. The receptors shown here come from a human donor in a cohort sampled during active COVID-19.

The V gene is TRBV3-1 (or the pseudogene TRBV3-2), the J gene TRBJ1-4; D gene uncertain. Trimming stripped 0 bases from V and 5 bases from J, with 7 bases between. The CDR3 consists of 14 residues. Germline values: CDR1 LGHDT, CDR2 YNNKEL (reference sequence). The DNA of the CDR3 is TGTGCCAGCAGCCAAGAGTCAGTGAATGAAAAACTGTTTTTT. Translation: CASSQESVNEKLFF.

J is TRBJ1-4 and V is TRBV3-1 (or the pseudogene TRBV3-2); unclear D gene. V was cut by 1 base and J by 5 bases, with 8 bases left in between. The CDR3 covers 14 residues. Germline CDR1 LGHDT, CDR2 YNNKEL (reference sequence). The CDR3 sequence is CASSQGSRNEKLFF. In DNA, the CDR3 is TGTGCCAGCAGCCAAGGGTCGCGGAATGAAAAACTGTTTTTT.

V is TRBV5-1 and J is TRBJ2-3; possibly TRBD1 for D (6 bases). Germline assignment: CDR1 SGHRS and CDR2 YFSETQ. This CDR3 has 14 residues. V was cut by 0 bases and J by 5 bases, with 10 bases left in between. CDR3 coding DNA: TGCGCCAGCAGCTTGGCGGCAGGGGAAGATACGCAGTATTTT. Its translation: CASSLAAGEDTQYF. Drawing the rest from reference TRBV5-1 and TRBJ2-3, the complete variable domain is KAGVTQTPRYLIKTRGQQVTLSCSPISGHRSVSWYQQTPGQGLQFLFEYFSETQRNKGNFPGRFSGRQFSNSRSEMNVSTLELGDSALYLCASSLAAGEDTQYFGPGTRLTVL.

The chain recombines TRBV6-1 with TRBJ2-7; 7 nucleotides agree with TRBD1. V trimming: 4 bases; J trimming: 0 bases; junction bases outside the gene matches: 9. Germline V gene lookup returns CDR1 MNHNS and CDR2 SASEGT. The CDR3 has 16 amino acids. CDR3 sequence: CASSVGTVLSSYEQYV. The CDR3 DNA is TGTGCCAGCAGTGTAGGGACAGTTCTTTCCTCCTACGAGCAGTACGTC.

The chain is built from TRBV4-1 and TRBJ2-3; 7 positions match TRBD2. The CDR3 covers 15 residues. Germline V gene sequence: CDR1 MGHRA, CDR2 YSYEKL. V lost 4 bases to trimming and J lost 0 bases; unmatched junction nucleotides: 4. The CDR3 nucleotides are TGCGCCAGCAGCCTCTCTAGCGGTAGCACAGATACGCAGTATTTT. It specifies CASSLSSGSTDTQYF.

The chain is built from TRBV9 and TRBJ1-4; D may be TRBD1 (6 bases). Trimming stripped 4 bases from V and 7 bases from J, with 14 bases between. CDR1 is SGDLS and CDR2 is YYNGEE in the germline V gene. This CDR3 is 14 amino acids long. The CDR3 bases are TGTGCCAGCAGCCCAACAGGGAGTTTTGAAAAACTGTTTTTT. Protein sequence: CASSPTGSFEKLFF.

CDR3: CASSGGQGEGRAFF. CDR3 DNA: TGTGCCAGCAGCGGGGGACAGGGGGAGGGAAGGGCTTTCTTT. The V and J genes are TRBV3-1 (or the pseudogene TRBV3-2) and TRBJ1-1, with 11 bases matching TRBD1. Germline V gives CDR1 LGHDT, CDR2 YNNKEL (reference sequence). The CDR3 length is 14 residues. After removal of 5 bases from V and 11 bases from J, the junction contained 10 bases not matched to a gene.

The CDR3 DNA sequence: TGTGCCAGCAGCCAAGACCAGGGTTCTGATGAGCAGTTCTTC. Its protein is CASSQDQGSDEQFF. The J gene is TRBJ2-1, the V gene TRBV3-1 (or the pseudogene TRBV3-2); TRBD1 might be the D (5 bases). V lost 0 bases and J 8 bases, leaving 11 bases between the germline ends. Germline CDR1 reads LGHDT; CDR2 reads YNNKEL (reference sequence). This CDR3 contains 14 residues.

The sample holds one count of this clone. The chain carries TRBV6-1 and TRBJ2-7, with 8 bases lining up with TRBD2. The J segment lost 2 bases and the V segment lost 2 bases, leaving 5 bases of the junction unmatched. The germline gives CDR1 MNHNS, CDR2 SASEGT. CDR3 length: 15 residues. In DNA, the CDR3 is TGTGCCAGCAGTGAATTCGGGACTAGGGCCTACGAGCAGTACGTC. The encoded protein is CASSEFGTRAYEQYV.

This clone was picked up many times. The chain is built from TRBV2 and TRBJ2-3, with 8 bases lining up with TRBD2. This CDR3 region has 15 residues. With V trimmed by 1 base and J by 3 bases, 3 bases remained unmatched. In germline, CDR1 is SNHLY, CDR2 FYNNEI. The CDR3 region is CASSEVIAGTDTQYF. The CDR3 region has the DNA TGTGCCAGCAGTGAAGTGATAGCGGGGACAGATACGCAGTATTTT.

The V gene is TRBV15, the J gene TRBJ1-1; D unresolved. This CDR3 is 15 amino acids long. Germline CDR1 is LNHNV and CDR2 is YYDKDF (reference sequence). V was pared by 5 bases and J by 5 bases, with 18 bases between. The CDR3 nucleotides are TGTGCCACCAGCCCCGGGGTAGGGTCGAAGACTGAAGCTTTCTTT. It translates to CATSPGVGSKTEAFF.

The chain is built from TRBV3-1 (or the pseudogene TRBV3-2) and TRBJ2-1; TRBD2 matches 8 bases. The trim removed 3 bases at V and 0 bases at J, leaving 4 bases unmatched. Germline CDR1 is LGHDT and CDR2 is YNNKEL (reference sequence). The CDR3 covers 16 residues. The CDR3 here is CASSHVGGDSYNEQFF. DNA of the CDR3: TGTGCCAGCAGCCACGTCGGGGGGGACTCCTACAATGAGCAGTTCTTC.

The V and J genes are TRBV19 and TRBJ2-1; 7 nucleotides match TRBD1. The CDR3 is 17 residues long. CDR1 is LNHDA and CDR2 is SQIVND in the germline V gene (reference sequence). V shed 3 bases, J shed 0 bases, and the junction held 8 bases outside the gene matches. CDR3 sequence reads: CASSIADRTNSYNEQFF. Here the CDR3 DNA reads TGTGCCAGTAGTATCGCGGACAGGACCAACTCCTACAATGAGCAGTTCTTC.

The rearrangement links TRBV2 to TRBJ1-1; 7 bases agree with TRBD1. V was clipped by 8 bases and J by 4 bases; unmatched bases: 7. The germline gives CDR1 SNHLY, CDR2 FYNNEI. The CDR3 loop spans 13 amino acids. CDR3 sequence reads: CASGRGMGTEAFF. In DNA, the CDR3 is TGTGCCAGCGGCAGGGGGATGGGCACTGAAGCTTTCTTT.

The chain employs TRBV10-3 and TRBJ2-7; 14 bases are shared with TRBD2. The CDR3 loop spans 13 amino acids. Germline CDR1 reads ENHRY; CDR2 reads SYGVKD. V was pared by 10 bases and J by 5 bases, with 4 bases of the junction left unmatched. The CDR3: CATGLAGGNEQYV. CDR3 nucleotides: TGTGCCACCGGACTAGCGGGAGGAAACGAGCAGTACGTC.

J is TRBJ2-3 and V is TRBV9, with TRBD2 identical over 12 bases. There are 16 residues in the CDR3. CDR1 and CDR2 from the germline V gene are SGDLS and YYNGEE. V trimming: 4 bases; J trimming: 1 base; junction bases outside the gene matches: 4. The CDR3 spells CASSPRTSGGTDTQYF. The CDR3 region has the DNA TGTGCCAGCAGCCCCCGGACTAGCGGGGGCACAGATACGCAGTATTTT.

The chain joins TRBV5-4 to TRBJ2-2, with D maybe TRBD1 (6 bases). The CDR3 sequence is 15 residues long. The germline V gene has CDR1 SGHNT and CDR2 YYREEE (reference sequence). Trimming removed 0 bases from V and 6 bases from J, with 12 bases in between. The CDR3 region is CASSLDRVEAGELFF. The CDR3 DNA sequence: TGTGCCAGCAGCTTGGACAGGGTTGAGGCCGGGGAGCTGTTTTTT.